This is a list of T cell receptor beta chains from one sample in a study of T-cell reconstitution after alpha-beta-depleted transplantation in children. TCRdb fed the PCR reads into MiXCR, producing one record per CDR3 protein. The sample lists around 370,000 distinct CDR3 sequences, roughly 15% seen once, with just over 40% in the top ten. The sample here was PBMCs, mostly from graft donor cells, taken 360 days after TCRalphabeta/CD19-depleted stem cell transplant. These receptors originate from a male patient aged 2-9 years who had a stem cell transplant for acute lymphoblastic leukemia, so the T cells may come from the graft donor. CDR3s include the opening cysteine and the closing phenylalanine or tryptophan. A D gene is named only where the DNA matches it firmly. Clone size appears in some rows only: once, few, many, or a class for an expanded clone.

size	V	J	D	DNA	CDR3
NA	TRBV5-4	TRBJ2-3	TRBD2	TGTGCCAGCAGCTTTAGTCTAGCGGGAATTGATACGCAGTATTTT	CASSFSLAGIDTQYF
NA	TRBV5-1	TRBJ2-5	NA	TGCGCCAGCAGCTTGGCGTGGAGGGGAGAGACCCAGTACTTC	CASSLAWRGETQYF
many	TRBV7-9	TRBJ2-5	NA	TGTGCCAGCAGTAGGAGAGACCAAGAGACCCAGTACTTC	CASSRRDQETQYF
NA	TRBV9	TRBJ2-1	NA	TGTGCCAGCAGCGTAGGATGGCGTAGTGAGCAGTTCTTC	CASSVGWRSEQFF
NA	TRBV7-9	TRBJ2-1	NA	TGTGCCAGCAGCTTCGCACTAGCACAATACAATGAGCAGTTCTTC	CASSFALAQYNEQFF
many	TRBV7-8	TRBJ2-5	TRBD2	TGTGCCAGCAGCTTAGTCTGGACTAGCGGGAGGAATTTAGAGACCCAGTACTTC	CASSLVWTSGRNLETQYF
NA	TRBV11-2	TRBJ2-5	NA	TGTGCCAGCAGCCAAGGGGGGCGAGGAGAGACCCAGTACTTC	CASSQGGRGETQYF
NA	TRBV7-2	TRBJ1-1	NA	TGTGCCAGCAGCCTCCAAGTCGATACTGAAGCTTTCTTT	CASSLQVDTEAFF
few	TRBV12-3/TRBV12-4	TRBJ1-2	NA	TGTGCCAGCAGTTTAGAGGGAAAAGGCAACTATGGCTACACCTTC	CASSLEGKGNYGYTF
NA	TRBV4-3	TRBJ2-1	NA	TGCGCCAGCAGCCAAGATCCGGGACTTGGCAATGAGCAGTTCTTC	CASSQDPGLGNEQFF
NA	TRBV20-1	TRBJ2-3	TRBD1	TGCAGTGCTAGTGGGACAGAAATCACAGATACGCAGTATTTT	CSASGTEITDTQYF
few	TRBV2	TRBJ2-3	NA	TGTGCCAGCAGGGCTCTGGATACGCAGTATTTT	CASRALDTQYF
many	TRBV20-1	TRBJ2-2	NA	TGCAGTGCTAGAGGCCGTCGGGGAGGCACCGCGAACACCGGGGAGCTGTTTTTT	CSARGRRGGTANTGELFF
NA	TRBV20-1	TRBJ2-1	NA	TGCAGTCCCCTAGTACACGCTGGTGAGCAGTTCTTC	CSPLVHAGEQFF
NA	TRBV11-2	TRBJ2-1	TRBD2	TGTGCCAGCAGCGCCCGACTAGCGGGAGGGGGGCCTGAGCAGTTCTTC	CASSARLAGGGPEQFF
few	TRBV12-5	TRBJ2-5	NA	TGTGCTAGTGGTTTCAACTCCCGGGCCCACGGAGCGGCAATATTAAAAGAGACCCAGTACTTC	CASGFNSRAHGAAILKETQYF
many	TRBV5-1	TRBJ2-1	TRBD2	TGCGCCAGCAGCTTGGAGCCGGGACTAGCGGTTTACAATGAGCAGTTCTTC	CASSLEPGLAVYNEQFF
NA	TRBV5-5	TRBJ2-7	TRBD2	TGTGCCAGCAGCTTGGATGGGGCGGGAGGTACCTACGAGCAGTACTTC	CASSLDGAGGTYEQYF
few	TRBV12-3/TRBV12-4	TRBJ2-1	TRBD2	TGTGCCAGCAGTTTTAAGCCCGGGAGGGCCTACAATGAGCAGTTCTTC	CASSFKPGRAYNEQFF
many	TRBV5-1	TRBJ1-1	NA	TGCGCCAGCAGCTGGACCCCCTTGAACACTGAAGCTTTCTTT	CASSWTPLNTEAFF
NA	TRBV20-1	TRBJ2-2	NA	TGCAGTGCTAGGGGGGGGCCGTACACCGGGGAGCTGTTTTTT	CSARGGPYTGELFF
NA	TRBV29-1	TRBJ2-1	NA	TGCAGCGTTGAACTCCGGCAGGGGAGGTTCGTGAGGTCCTACAATGAGCAGTTCTTC	CSVELRQGRFVRSYNEQFF
NA	TRBV28	TRBJ1-1	NA	TGTGCCAGCAGTTTACCCCAGGGGCGCAGGACTGAAGCTTTCTTT	CASSLPQGRRTEAFF
NA	TRBV9	TRBJ1-1	NA	TGTGCCAGCAGCAGTTCCGGAGCTCCGGTTTTCACTGAAGCTTTCTTT	CASSSSGAPVFTEAFF
NA	TRBV12-3/TRBV12-4	TRBJ1-4	NA	TGTGCCAGCAGCCCAGGGGTAACTAATGAAAAACTGTTTTTT	CASSPGVTNEKLFF
NA	TRBV5-1	TRBJ2-7	TRBD2	TGCGCCAGCAGCTTATGGCTAGCGGGAGAAACCTACGAGCAGTACTTC	CASSLWLAGETYEQYF
few	TRBV7-9	TRBJ2-7	NA	TGTGCCAGCAGCTTAGCCTCGGGGTTGGGGCAGTACTTC	CASSLASGLGQYF
few	TRBV7-3	TRBJ1-2	NA	TGTGCCAGCACCCAGGGGACCTTC	CASTQGTF
NA	TRBV6-2/TRBV6-3	TRBJ2-3	NA	TGTGCCAGCAGCTACGGGCCTAGTTCGGCATATTCGGATACGCAGTATTTT	CASSYGPSSAYSDTQYF
few	TRBV30	TRBJ2-7	NA	TGTGCCTGGGGGGGATGGCAGGGTGACTACGAGCAGTACTTC	CAWGGWQGDYEQYF
NA	TRBV6-5	TRBJ1-2	NA	TGTGCCAGCAGTTACTTTCCAGGCGTCTATGGCTACACCTTC	CASSYFPGVYGYTF
few	TRBV29-1	TRBJ2-3	TRBD2	TGCAGCGTTGATTTTAAGCTAGCGGGAGGGAGGGGTAGCACAGATACGCAGTATTTT	CSVDFKLAGGRGSTDTQYF